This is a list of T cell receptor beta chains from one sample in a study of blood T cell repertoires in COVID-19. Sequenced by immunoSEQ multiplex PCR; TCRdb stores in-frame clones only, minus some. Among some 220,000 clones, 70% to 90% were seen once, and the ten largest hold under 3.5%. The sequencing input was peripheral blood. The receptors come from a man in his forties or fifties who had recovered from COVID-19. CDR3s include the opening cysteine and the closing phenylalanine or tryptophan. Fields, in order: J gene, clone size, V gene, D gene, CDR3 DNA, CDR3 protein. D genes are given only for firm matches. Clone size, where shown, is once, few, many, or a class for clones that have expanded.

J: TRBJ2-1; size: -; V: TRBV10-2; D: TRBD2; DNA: TGCGCCAGCAGTGGGGCCGGGACTAGCTACAATGAGCAGTTCTTC; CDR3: CASSGAGTSYNEQFF
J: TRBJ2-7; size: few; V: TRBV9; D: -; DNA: TGTGCCAGCAGCGTAGCACGGGACTCCGGGGAGAGCTCCTACGAGCAGTACTTC; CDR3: CASSVARDSGESSYEQYF
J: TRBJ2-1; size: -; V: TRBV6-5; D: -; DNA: TGTGCCAGCAGTTACGGCCTTAGCCCCGGGGTACATGAGCAGTTCTTC; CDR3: CASSYGLSPGVHEQFF
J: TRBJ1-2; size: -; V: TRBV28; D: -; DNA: TGTGCCAGCAGTTTATCGGGGGTACCCTATGGCTACACCTTC; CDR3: CASSLSGVPYGYTF
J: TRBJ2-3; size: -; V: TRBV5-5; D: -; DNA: TGTGCCAGCAGCTTGGACAGGACCTCCACAGATACGCAGTATTTT; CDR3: CASSLDRTSTDTQYF
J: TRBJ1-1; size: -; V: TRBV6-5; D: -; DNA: TGTGCCAGCACTAGGGCGGGGGTGAACACTGAAGCTTTCTTT; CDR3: CASTRAGVNTEAFF
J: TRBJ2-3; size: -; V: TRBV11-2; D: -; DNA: TGTGCCAGCAGCTGGAGGCCAGATACGCAGTATTTT; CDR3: CASSWRPDTQYF
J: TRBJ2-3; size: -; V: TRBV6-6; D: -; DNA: TGTGCCAGCAGCAACCCCGAGGACACAGATACGCAGTATTTT; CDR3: CASSNPEDTDTQYF
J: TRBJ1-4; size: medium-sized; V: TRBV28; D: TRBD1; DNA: TGTGCCAGCAGTTTACCCTCTCTTAGACAGGGAACTAATGAAAAACTGTTTTTT; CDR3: CASSLPSLRQGTNEKLFF
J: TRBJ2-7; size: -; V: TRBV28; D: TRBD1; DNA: TGTGCCAGCAGACAGGGGAACCACGAGCAGTACTTC; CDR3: CASRQGNHEQYF
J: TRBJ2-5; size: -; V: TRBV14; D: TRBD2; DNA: TGTGCCAGCAGCCAACCCCCCTCTACGTCTAGCGGGATTATAGAGACCCAGTACTTC; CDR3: CASSQPPSTSSGIIETQYF
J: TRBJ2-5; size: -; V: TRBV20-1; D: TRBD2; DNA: TGCAGTGCTAGTCTCGGGACTAGCGGGAGTGGGGAGACCCAGTACTTC; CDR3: CSASLGTSGSGETQYF
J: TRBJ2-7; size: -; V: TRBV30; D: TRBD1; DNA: TGTGCCTGGAGGGGACAGGGGGTCGGCTACGAGCAGTACTTC; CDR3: CAWRGQGVGYEQYF
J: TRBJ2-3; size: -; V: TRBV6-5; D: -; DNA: TGTGCCAGCAGCCGGAGCGGGGATACGCAGTATTTT; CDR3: CASSRSGDTQYF
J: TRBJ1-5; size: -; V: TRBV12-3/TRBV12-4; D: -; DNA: TGTGCCAGCAGTCCGAGCAATCAGCCCCAGCATTTT; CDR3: CASSPSNQPQHF
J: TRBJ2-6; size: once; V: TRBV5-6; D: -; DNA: TGTGCCAGCAGTCTTTCTGGGGCCAACGTCCTGACTTTC; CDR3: CASSLSGANVLTF
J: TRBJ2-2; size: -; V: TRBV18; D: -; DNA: TGTGCCAGCTCACCTAGGACTACGAACACCGGGGAGCTGTTTTTT; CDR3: CASSPRTTNTGELFF
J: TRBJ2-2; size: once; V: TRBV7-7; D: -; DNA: TGTGCCAGCAGCTTAGCAGGGGGGAACACCGGGGAGCTGTTTTTT; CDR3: CASSLAGGNTGELFF
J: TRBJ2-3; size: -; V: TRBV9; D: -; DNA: TGTGCCAGCAGCGCGGACTCCACAGATACGCAGTATTTT; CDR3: CASSADSTDTQYF
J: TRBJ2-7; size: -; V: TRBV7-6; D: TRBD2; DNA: TGTGCCAGCAGCTCCGGACTAGCGGGGGGCTCCTACGAGCAGTACTTC; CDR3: CASSSGLAGGSYEQYF
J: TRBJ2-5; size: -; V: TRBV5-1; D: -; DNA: TGCGCCAGCAGCTCAGAAGGGGCAGGCGAGACCCAGTACTTC; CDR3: CASSSEGAGETQYF
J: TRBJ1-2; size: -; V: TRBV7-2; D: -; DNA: TGTGCCAGCAGCCTACCCCCGGGAAACTATGGCTACACCTTC; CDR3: CASSLPPGNYGYTF
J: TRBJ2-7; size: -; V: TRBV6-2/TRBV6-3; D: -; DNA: TGTGCCAGCAGTTACTCGTCGGGAGTGGTTGGGAACGAGCAGTACTTC; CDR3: CASSYSSGVVGNEQYF
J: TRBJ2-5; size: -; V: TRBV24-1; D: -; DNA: TGTGCCACCAGTGATTGGGGCAGGGGCCAAGAGACCCAGTACTTC; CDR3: CATSDWGRGQETQYF
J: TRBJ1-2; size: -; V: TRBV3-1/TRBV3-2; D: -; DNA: TGTGCCAGCAGCCAGGGCCTGATCTATGGCTACACCTTC; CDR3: CASSQGLIYGYTF
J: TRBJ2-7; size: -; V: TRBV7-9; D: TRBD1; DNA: TGTGCCAGCAGCAAGACAGGGCCCCCCTACGAGCAGTACTTC; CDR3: CASSKTGPPYEQYF
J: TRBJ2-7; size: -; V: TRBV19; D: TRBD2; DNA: TGTGCCAGCGGGAGGAGGTATATGGACGAGCAGTACTTC; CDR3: CASGRRYMDEQYF
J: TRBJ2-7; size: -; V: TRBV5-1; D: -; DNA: TGCGCCAGCAGCTTCGGCCAGGGACTCGAGCAGTACTTC; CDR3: CASSFGQGLEQYF
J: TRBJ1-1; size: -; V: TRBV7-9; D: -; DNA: TGTGCCAGCACAATGGGGGGGTCCACTGAAGCTTTCTTT; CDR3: CASTMGGSTEAFF
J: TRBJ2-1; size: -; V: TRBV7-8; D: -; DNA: TGTGCCAGCAGCCCCAGTCCAGCGGGTACGGTGAATGAGCAGTTCTTC; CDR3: CASSPSPAGTVNEQFF
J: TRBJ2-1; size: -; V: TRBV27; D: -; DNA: TGTGCCAGCAGTCCCCTTAGGGGGGAGCAGTTCTTC; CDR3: CASSPLRGEQFF
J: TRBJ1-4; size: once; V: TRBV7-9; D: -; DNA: TGTGCCAGCAGCCTGGGAGGGGGTAATGAAAAACTGTTTTTT; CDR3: CASSLGGGNEKLFF
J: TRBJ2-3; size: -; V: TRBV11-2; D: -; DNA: TGTGCCAGCAGCGATGGCAGCGGGCTTACAGATACGCAGTATTTT; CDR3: CASSDGSGLTDTQYF
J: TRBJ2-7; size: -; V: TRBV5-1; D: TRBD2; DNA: TGCGCCAGCAGCCTGGGGACTAGCGGAGGCCAGTACGAGCAGTACTTC; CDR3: CASSLGTSGGQYEQYF
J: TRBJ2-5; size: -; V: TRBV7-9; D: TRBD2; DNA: TGTGCCAGCAGCTTATTTGGACTAGACGGTTCGGAGACCCAGTACTTC; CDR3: CASSLFGLDGSETQYF
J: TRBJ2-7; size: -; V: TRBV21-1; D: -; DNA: TGTGCCAGCAGCAAAGCGCCGGAGGGTAGGGTCTACGAGCAGTACTTC; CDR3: CASSKAPEGRVYEQYF
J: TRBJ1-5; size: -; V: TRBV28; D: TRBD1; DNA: TGTGCCAGCAGTCCTTACAGGGGTTGGAGCAATCAGCCCCAGCATTTT; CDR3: CASSPYRGWSNQPQHF
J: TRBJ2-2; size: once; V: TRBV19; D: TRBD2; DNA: TGTGCCAGTAGTCCGGGGGGGTCGAACACCGGGGAGCTGTTTTTT; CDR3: CASSPGGSNTGELFF
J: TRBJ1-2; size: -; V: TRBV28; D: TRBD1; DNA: TGTGCCAGCAGTCAGGGGGGTTCTAACTATGGCTACACCTTC; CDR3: CASSQGGSNYGYTF
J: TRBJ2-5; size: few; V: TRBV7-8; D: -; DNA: TGTGCCAGCAGCCCGCGGGACTCCAGGAGGGAGACCCAGTACTTC; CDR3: CASSPRDSRRETQYF
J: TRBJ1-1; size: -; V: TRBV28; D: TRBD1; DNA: TGTGCCAGCAGTCACCGGACAGGGAACACTGAAGCTTTCTTT; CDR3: CASSHRTGNTEAFF
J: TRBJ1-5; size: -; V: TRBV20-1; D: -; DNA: TGCAGTGCTAGTCCTCCCCTTGACTCCAATCAGCCCCAGCATTTT; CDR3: CSASPPLDSNQPQHF
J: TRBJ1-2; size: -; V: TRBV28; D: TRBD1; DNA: TGTGCCAGCAGCACAGGGGGTCATGGCTACACCTTC; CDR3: CASSTGGHGYTF
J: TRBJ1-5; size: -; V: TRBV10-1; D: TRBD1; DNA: TGCGCCAGCAGCGGGACAGGGGGCGATCAGCCCCAGCATTTT; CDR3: CASSGTGGDQPQHF
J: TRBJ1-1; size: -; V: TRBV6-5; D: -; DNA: TGTGCCAGCAGTTATCAACAGGGCACTGAAGCTTTCTTT; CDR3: CASSYQQGTEAFF
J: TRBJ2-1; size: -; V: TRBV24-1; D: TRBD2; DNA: TGTGCCACCAGTGATTTCCAGGGACTAGCGGGAAGTCTGAATGAGCAGTTCTTC; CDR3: CATSDFQGLAGSLNEQFF
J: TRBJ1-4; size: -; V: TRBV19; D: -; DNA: TGTGCCAGTTCAAAGACTGATCAAAAACTGTTTTTT; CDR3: CASSKTDQKLFF
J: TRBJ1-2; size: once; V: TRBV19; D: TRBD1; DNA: TGTGCCAGTAGTATCCGGGACAGGGGGCGTCATGGCTACACCTTC; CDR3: CASSIRDRGRHGYTF
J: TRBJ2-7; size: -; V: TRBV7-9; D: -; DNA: TGTGCCAGCAGCCTACTAGCTGGCGAGCAGTACTTC; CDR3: CASSLLAGEQYF
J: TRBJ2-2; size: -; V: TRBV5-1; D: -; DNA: TGCGCCAGCAGACTCTACTCCTCCACCGGGGAGCTGTTTTTT; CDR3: CASRLYSSTGELFF
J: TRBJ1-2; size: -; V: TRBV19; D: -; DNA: TGTGCCAGTAGTACCAGGGAAGATGGCTACACCTTC; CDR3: CASSTREDGYTF